These 14 T cell receptor beta chains originate from one sample sequenced in a study of Ad26.COV2.S vaccination and SARS-CoV-2 variants. Method: immunoSEQ multiplex PCR; TCRdb's copy keeps in-frame clones and lacks some. The table lists about 420,000 clones, more than 75% of them singletons. Described treatment: roughly 19 received Ad26.COV2.S at low or high dose, single or two shots; several received placebo; per-sample allocation not given. Samples came from day 63 after the first vaccine or placebo injection. Material: peripheral blood, obtained in a trial of Ad26.COV2.S vaccine versus placebo. The receptors come from a person between 18 and 65 years old who received the Ad26.COV2.S COVID-19 vaccine or a placebo.

The CDR3, as DNA: TGTGCCATCAGTGAGTCGAGAAAGGCCCAAGACTATGGCTACACCTTC. This encodes CAISESRKAQDYGYTF. This chain links TRBV10-3 with TRBJ1-2; D not resolved. Germline V gives CDR1 ENHRY, CDR2 SYGVKD. This CDR3 spans 16 amino acids. V lost 0 bases and J 3 bases, leaving 14 bases between the germline ends.

This clone was seen just once. The rearrangement uses TRBV7-2 and TRBJ2-2; tentatively, D is TRBD1 or TRBD2 (5 bases each). The V gene lost 1 base and the J gene lost 1 base, with 10 bases spanning the gap. The germline V gene encodes CDR1 SGHTA and CDR2 FQGNSA. The CDR3 runs 16 residues. The CDR3 loop is CASSLGGTENTGELFF. The CDR3 DNA reads as TGTGCCAGCAGCTTAGGGGGGACCGAGAACACCGGGGAGCTGTTTTTT.

Notes on this clone: At one end, the junction sequence differs from germline, possibly due to a read error. This chain uses TRBV19 with TRBJ1-5, with D possibly being TRBD1 (5 bases). CDR3 length: 17 residues. Germline values: CDR1 LNHDA, CDR2 SQIVND (reference sequence). In DNA, the CDR3 is TGTGCCAGTAGTATCCGGTGGGGCCTTATGCAGTATCAACCCCAGCATTTT. Amino acids: CASSIRWGLMQYQPQHF. Drawing the rest from reference TRBV19 and TRBJ1-5, the complete variable domain is DGGITQSPKYLFRKEGQNVTLSCEQNLNHDAMYWYRQDPGQGLRLIYYSQIVNDFQKGDIAEGYSVSREKKESFPLTVTSAQKNPTAFYLCASSIRWGLMQYQPQHFGDGTRLSIL.

This chain joins TRBV7-9 and TRBJ1-2; TRBD1 is a possible D gene (5 bases). With 0 bases removed from V and 8 bases from J, the gap between germline ends came to 10 bases. The V gene's germline CDR1 is SEHNR and CDR2 FQNEAQ (reference sequence). This CDR3 spans 13 amino acids. The CDR3 protein is CASSLALRDGYTF. The CDR3, as DNA: TGTGCCAGCAGCTTAGCGCTAAGGGACGGCTACACCTTC.

This clone was counted a few times. The chain joins TRBV4-3 to TRBJ1-6; D is unresolved. The V end lost 0 bases, the J end lost 10 bases, and 13 bases lay between the germline ends. The CDR3 consists of 15 residues. CDR1 is LGHNA, CDR2 YSLEER, per germline. The DNA for the CDR3 is TGCGCCAGCAGCCAAGAGGCATCGGCGGTCTCACCCCTCCACTTT. Encoded protein: CASSQEASAVSPLHF.

This clone was seen only a few times. This chain joins TRBV15 and TRBJ1-1, with D unresolved. Per the germline V gene, CDR1 is LNHNV and CDR2 is YYDKDF (reference sequence). V was shortened by 0 bases and J by 0 bases, with 8 bases between the two germline ends. The CDR3 is made up of 15 amino acids. The CDR3 nucleotides are TGTGCCACCAGCAGAGATCAGAGGATGAACACTGAAGCTTTCTTT. It translates to CATSRDQRMNTEAFF.

The gene calls are TRBV30 and TRBJ2-1; TRBD2 might be the D (6 bases). Trimming stripped 5 bases from V and 11 bases from J, with 19 bases between. Germline lookup yields CDR1 GTSNPN and CDR2 SVGIG (reference sequence). The CDR3 is 13 residues long. Here the CDR3 DNA reads TGTGCCTGGTGGCAGACGGCGCGGGGCAAGCAGTTCTTC. It specifies CAWWQTARGKQFF.

This chain connects TRBV9 to TRBJ2-3, with D unclear. V was cut by 3 bases and J by 0 bases, with 8 bases left in between. CDR3 length: 14 amino acids. In germline, CDR1 is SGDLS, CDR2 YYNGEE. Here the CDR3 reads CASSAHPSTDTQYF. The CDR3 nucleotides are TGTGCCAGCAGCGCCCACCCTAGCACAGATACGCAGTATTTT.

This chain joins TRBV4-3 and TRBJ2-7, with 7 bases fitting TRBD1. Germline CDR1 reads LGHNA; CDR2 reads YSLEER. Unmatched junction bases numbered 3, after V lost 2 bases and J lost 5 bases. This CDR3 contains 13 residues. The CDR3 loop is CASSQLTGNEQYF. CDR3 nucleotides: TGCGCCAGCAGCCAACTGACAGGGAACGAGCAGTACTTC.

The V call is TRBV19, the J call TRBJ2-7; weak D call: TRBD2 (6 bases). From germline, CDR1 is LNHDA and CDR2 SQIVND (reference sequence). Trimming left V 6 bases short and J 5 bases short, with 17 bases between. CDR3 length: 14 amino acids. CDR3 sequence (DNA): TGTGCCAGTAGCCTCGGACTATGGACCGACGAGCAGTACTTC. Protein sequence: CASSLGLWTDEQYF.

The chain has TRBV2 and TRBJ2-7, with TRBD2 identical over 10 bases. The CDR3 runs 17 residues. Germline V gene data show CDR1 as SNHLY and CDR2 as FYNNEI. The trim removed 1 base at V and 0 bases at J, leaving 6 bases unmatched. CDR3 sequence (DNA): TGTGCCAGCAGTGAAGGACCTTCTAGCGGGGGCTCCTACGAGCAGTACTTC. It specifies CASSEGPSSGGSYEQYF.

CDR3 loop: CASSLVGAPDYGYTF. In DNA, the CDR3 is TGTGCCAGCAGCTTAGTAGGGGCGCCGGACTATGGCTACACCTTC. The chain links TRBV13 to TRBJ1-2, with D perhaps matching TRBD1 (5 bases). The CDR3 runs 15 residues. V lost 1 base, J lost 3 bases, and 12 bases lay in between. The germline V gene encodes CDR1 PRHDT and CDR2 FYEKMQ (reference sequence).

CDR3 residues: CASSFSGEGQPQHF. DNA for the CDR3: TGTGCCAGCAGTTTTTCAGGGGAGGGGCAGCCCCAGCATTTT. The V and J genes are TRBV27 and TRBJ1-5, with D possibly TRBD1 on 6 matching bases. CDR3 size: 14 residues. From germline, CDR1 is MNHEY and CDR2 SMNVEV (reference sequence). The V gene lost 3 bases and the J gene lost 7 bases, with 13 bases spanning the gap.

This chain links TRBV5-5 with TRBJ2-6, with unresolved D. With 0 bases removed from V and 0 bases from J, the gap between germline ends came to 4 bases. This CDR3 contains 15 residues. Germline V gene sequence: CDR1 SGHKS, CDR2 YYEKEE (reference sequence). The CDR3: CASSLGGSGANVLTF. The CDR3 DNA sequence: TGTGCCAGCAGCTTGGGAGGCTCTGGGGCCAACGTCCTGACTTTC.